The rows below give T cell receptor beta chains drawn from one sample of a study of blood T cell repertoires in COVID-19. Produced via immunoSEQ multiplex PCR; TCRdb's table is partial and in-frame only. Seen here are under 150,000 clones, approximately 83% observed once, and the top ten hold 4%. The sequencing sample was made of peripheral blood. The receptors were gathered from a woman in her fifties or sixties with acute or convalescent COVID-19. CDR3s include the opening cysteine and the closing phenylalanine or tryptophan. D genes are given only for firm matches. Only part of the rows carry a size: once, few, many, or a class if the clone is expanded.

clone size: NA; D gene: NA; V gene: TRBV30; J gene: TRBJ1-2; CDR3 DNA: TGTGCCTGGAGTGTACAAGGGGCGGTCTATGGCTACACCTTC; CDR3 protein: CAWSVQGAVYGYTF
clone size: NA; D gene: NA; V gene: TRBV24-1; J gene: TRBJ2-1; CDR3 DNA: TGTGCCACCAGTGATAACAGGGAAGTCGGCAATGAGCAGTTCTTC; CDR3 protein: CATSDNREVGNEQFF
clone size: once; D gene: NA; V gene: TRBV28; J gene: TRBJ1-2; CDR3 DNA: TGTGCCAGCATGGCCCAATACTATGGCTACACCTTC; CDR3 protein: CASMAQYYGYTF
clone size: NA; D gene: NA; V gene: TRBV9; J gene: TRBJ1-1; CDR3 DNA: TGTGCCAGCAGTCGGGGGAACACTGAAGCTTTCTTT; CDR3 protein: CASSRGNTEAFF
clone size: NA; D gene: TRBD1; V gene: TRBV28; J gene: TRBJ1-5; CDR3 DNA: TGTGCCAGCAGATTTGCCGGGACAGGGGGTGTATCCCAGCATTTT; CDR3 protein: CASRFAGTGGVSQHF
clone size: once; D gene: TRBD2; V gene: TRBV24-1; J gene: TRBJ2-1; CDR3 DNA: TGTGCCACCACCGGGAGCGGGACCCACAATGAGCAGTTCTTC; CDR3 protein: CATTGSGTHNEQFF
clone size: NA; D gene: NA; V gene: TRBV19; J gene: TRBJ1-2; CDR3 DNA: TGTGCCAGTACCCTGGACTTCAACTATGGCTACACCTTC; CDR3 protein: CASTLDFNYGYTF
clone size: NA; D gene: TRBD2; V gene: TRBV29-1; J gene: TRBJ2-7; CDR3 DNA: TGCAGCGTCGCGGGGGGACCCCTCTCCTACGAGCAGTACTTC; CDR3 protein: CSVAGGPLSYEQYF
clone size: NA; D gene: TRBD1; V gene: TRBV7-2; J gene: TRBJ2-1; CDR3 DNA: TGTGCCAGCAGCTCGGACAGGTCTTTCTACAATGAGCAGTTCTTC; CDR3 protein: CASSSDRSFYNEQFF
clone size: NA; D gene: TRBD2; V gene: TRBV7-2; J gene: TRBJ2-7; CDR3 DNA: TGTGCCAGCAGCTTGACTAGCGGGAGGCCCTACGAGCAGTACTTC; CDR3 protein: CASSLTSGRPYEQYF
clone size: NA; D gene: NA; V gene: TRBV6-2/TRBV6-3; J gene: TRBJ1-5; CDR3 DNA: TGTGCCAGCAGTACCTACAGGGCGAGGAATGGACAGCCCCAGCATTTT; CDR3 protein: CASSTYRARNGQPQHF
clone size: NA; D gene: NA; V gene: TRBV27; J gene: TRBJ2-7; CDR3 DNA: TGTGCCAGCAGAACGACACACTCCTACGAGCAGTACTTC; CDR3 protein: CASRTTHSYEQYF
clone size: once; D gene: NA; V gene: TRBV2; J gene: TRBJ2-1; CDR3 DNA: TGTGCCAGCAGGGACCCTCTGGGGGGCTCCTACAATGAGCAGTTCTTC; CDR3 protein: CASRDPLGGSYNEQFF
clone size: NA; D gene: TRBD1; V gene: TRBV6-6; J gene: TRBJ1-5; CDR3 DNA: TGTGCCAGCAGTTCAGGACAGGATGCTCTAAATCAGCCCCAGCATTTT; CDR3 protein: CASSSGQDALNQPQHF
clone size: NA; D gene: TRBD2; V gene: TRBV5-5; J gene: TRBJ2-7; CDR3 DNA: TGTGCCAGCAGCTTGGGGATAGCGGGTTTCTACGAGCAGTACTTC; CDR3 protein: CASSLGIAGFYEQYF
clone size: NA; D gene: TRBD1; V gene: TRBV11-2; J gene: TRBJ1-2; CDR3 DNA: TGTGCCAGCAGCTTGGACAGGGGACCTGGCTACACCTTC; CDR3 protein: CASSLDRGPGYTF
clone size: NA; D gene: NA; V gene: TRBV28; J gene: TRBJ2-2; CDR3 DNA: TGTGCCAGCAGATACTATAGCTCGAACACCGGGGAGCTGTTTTTT; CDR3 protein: CASRYYSSNTGELFF
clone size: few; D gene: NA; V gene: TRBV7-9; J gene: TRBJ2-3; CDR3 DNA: TGTGCCAGCAGCTTAGCTTACGGTAGCGTCACAGATACGCAGTATTTT; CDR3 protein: CASSLAYGSVTDTQYF
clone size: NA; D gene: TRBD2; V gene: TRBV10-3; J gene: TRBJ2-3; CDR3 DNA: TGTGCCATACAAAGCGGGAGAACAGATACGCAGTATTTT; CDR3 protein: CAIQSGRTDTQYF
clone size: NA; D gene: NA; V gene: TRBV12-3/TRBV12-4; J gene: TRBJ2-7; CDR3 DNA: TGTGCCAGCAGTTTGGCCGGAGCCTACGAGCAGTACTTC; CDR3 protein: CASSLAGAYEQYF
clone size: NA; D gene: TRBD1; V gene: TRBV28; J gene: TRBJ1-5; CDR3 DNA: TGTGCCAGCAGTTTATACTCCCCCCCGGGACAGCCGTATCGACCCCAGCATTTT; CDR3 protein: CASSLYSPPGQPYRPQHF
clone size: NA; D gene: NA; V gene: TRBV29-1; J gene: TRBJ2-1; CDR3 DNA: TGCAGCGTTTGTTGGATGGAGGGCAATGAGCAGTTCTTC; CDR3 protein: CSVCWMEGNEQFF
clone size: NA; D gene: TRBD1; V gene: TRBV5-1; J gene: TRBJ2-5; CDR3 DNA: TGCGCCAGCTCGCGACAGGGGGTGGCGGAGACCCAGTACTTC; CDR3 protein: CASSRQGVAETQYF
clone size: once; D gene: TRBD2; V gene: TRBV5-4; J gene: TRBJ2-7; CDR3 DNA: TGTGCCAGCAGCTTGGCCGGGCCCCGACTAGCGGCCAGATACGAGCAGTACTTC; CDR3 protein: CASSLAGPRLAARYEQYF
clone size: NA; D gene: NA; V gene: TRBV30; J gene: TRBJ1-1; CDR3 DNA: TGTGCCTGGAGCGGGTGGGGCGAGAGTGCTGAAGCTTTCTTT; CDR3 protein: CAWSGWGESAEAFF
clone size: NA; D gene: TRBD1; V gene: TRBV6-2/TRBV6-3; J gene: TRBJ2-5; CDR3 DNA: TGTGCCAGCAGTGTAGTACAGGGGCTCGGGGAGACCCAGTACTTC; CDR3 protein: CASSVVQGLGETQYF
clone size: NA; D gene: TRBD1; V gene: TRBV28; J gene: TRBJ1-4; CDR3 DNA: TGTGCCAGCACCCTGACAGGGGAGAGGGAAAAACTGTTTTTT; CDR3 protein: CASTLTGEREKLFF
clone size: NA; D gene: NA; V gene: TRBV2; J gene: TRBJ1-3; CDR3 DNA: TGTGCCAGCAGCCCCCGGGGGGCGGCCGGAAACACCATATATTTT; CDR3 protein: CASSPRGAAGNTIYF
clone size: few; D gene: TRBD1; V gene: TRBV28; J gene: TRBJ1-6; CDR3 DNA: TGTGCCAGCAGTTCAGTAGACAGGGTGGAGTCACCCCTCCACTTT; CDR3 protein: CASSSVDRVESPLHF
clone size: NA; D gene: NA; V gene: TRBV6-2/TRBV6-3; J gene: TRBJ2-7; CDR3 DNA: TGTGCCAGCAGCCCAGGGGTCCTGAGCTCCTACGAGCAGTACTTC; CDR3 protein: CASSPGVLSSYEQYF
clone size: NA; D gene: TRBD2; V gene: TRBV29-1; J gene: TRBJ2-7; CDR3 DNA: TGCAGCGTGGGAGGGAGGGCCAGGGACGAGCAGTACTTC; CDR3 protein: CSVGGRARDEQYF
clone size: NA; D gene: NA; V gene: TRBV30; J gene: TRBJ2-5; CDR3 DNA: TGTGCCTGGAGTTCCACCGGAGAGACCCAGTACTTC; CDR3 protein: CAWSSTGETQYF
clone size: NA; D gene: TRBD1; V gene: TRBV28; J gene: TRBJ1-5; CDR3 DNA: TGTGCCAGCAACACCGGGACAGAGTATCAGCCCCAGCATTTT; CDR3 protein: CASNTGTEYQPQHF
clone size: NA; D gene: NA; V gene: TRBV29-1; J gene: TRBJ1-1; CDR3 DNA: TGCAGCGTTGAACTGGAGGGCTTGGTCACTGAAGCTTTCTTT; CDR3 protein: CSVELEGLVTEAFF
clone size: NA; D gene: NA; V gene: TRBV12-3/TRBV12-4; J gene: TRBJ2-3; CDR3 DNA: TGTGCCAGCTCAGATACAGATACGCAGTATTTT; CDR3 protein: CASSDTDTQYF
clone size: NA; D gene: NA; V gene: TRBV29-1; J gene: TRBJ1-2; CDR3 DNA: TGCAGCGTTGAAGAAACAGTCTATGGCTACACCTTC; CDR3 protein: CSVEETVYGYTF
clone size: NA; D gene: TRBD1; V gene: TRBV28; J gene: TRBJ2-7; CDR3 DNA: TGTGCCAGCACCACAGGGGGTTCTGGATACGAGCAGTACTTC; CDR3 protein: CASTTGGSGYEQYF
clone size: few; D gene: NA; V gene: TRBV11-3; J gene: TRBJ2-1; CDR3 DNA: TGTGCCAGCAGATCAAGGACAGGAAAAACGGGAGATCCCTATGAGCAGTTCTTC; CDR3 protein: CASRSRTGKTGDPYEQFF
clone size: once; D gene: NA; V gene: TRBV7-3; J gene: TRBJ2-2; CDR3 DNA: TGTGCCAGCAGCTTTGACACCAGTCGGACTGGGGAGCTGTTTTTT; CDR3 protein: CASSFDTSRTGELFF
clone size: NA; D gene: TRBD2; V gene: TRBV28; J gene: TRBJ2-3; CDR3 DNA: TGTGCCAGCAGCACGCGGGAGGCCACTAGCACAGATACGCAGTATTTT; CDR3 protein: CASSTREATSTDTQYF
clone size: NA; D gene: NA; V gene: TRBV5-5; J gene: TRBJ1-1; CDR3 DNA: TGTGCCAGCAGCTACTCTTGGCAGGGCTCTCCTAACACTGAAGCTTTCTTT; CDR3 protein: CASSYSWQGSPNTEAFF
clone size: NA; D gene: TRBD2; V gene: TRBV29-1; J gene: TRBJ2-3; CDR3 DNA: TGCAGCGCTCGCGGGGCGGGAGGGCCCAATACGCAGTATTTT; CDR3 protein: CSARGAGGPNTQYF
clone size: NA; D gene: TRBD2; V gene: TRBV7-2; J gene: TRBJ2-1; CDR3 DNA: TGTGCCAGCAGCGCGAAGTGGCTAGCGGGAGAGGAGCAGTTCTTC; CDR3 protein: CASSAKWLAGEEQFF
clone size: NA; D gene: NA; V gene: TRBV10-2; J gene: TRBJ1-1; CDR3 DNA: TGCGCCAGCAGACCTACAGGACAGCAATTCACTGAAGCTTTCTTT; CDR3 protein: CASRPTGQQFTEAFF
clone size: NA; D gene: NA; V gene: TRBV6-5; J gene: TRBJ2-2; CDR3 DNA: TGTGCCAGCAGTACTCGGACAGAAACCGGGGAGCTGTTTTTT; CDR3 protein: CASSTRTETGELFF
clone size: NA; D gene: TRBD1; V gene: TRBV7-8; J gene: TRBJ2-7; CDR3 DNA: TGTGCCAGCAGCAATGACAGGGATGAGCAGTACTTC; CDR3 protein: CASSNDRDEQYF
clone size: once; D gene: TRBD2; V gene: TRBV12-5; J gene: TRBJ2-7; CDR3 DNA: TGTGCTAGTGGTCCGCGGCGGGAGGGACCCTACGAGCAGTACTTC; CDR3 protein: CASGPRREGPYEQYF
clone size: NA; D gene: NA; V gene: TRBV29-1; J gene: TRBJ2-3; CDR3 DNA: TGCAGCGTGACTACCCTTGTCGATACGCAGTATTTT; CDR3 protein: CSVTTLVDTQYF
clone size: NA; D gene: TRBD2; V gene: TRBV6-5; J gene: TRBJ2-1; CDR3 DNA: TGTGCCACCCTTCGGGGGGCTAGCGGGAGAAATGAGCAGTTCTTC; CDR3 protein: CATLRGASGRNEQFF
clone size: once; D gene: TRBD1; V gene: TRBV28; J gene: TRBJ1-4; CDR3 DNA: TGTGCCAGCAGGGATGGGACAGGGGGCGGTGAAAAACTGTTTTTT; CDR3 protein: CASRDGTGGGEKLFF
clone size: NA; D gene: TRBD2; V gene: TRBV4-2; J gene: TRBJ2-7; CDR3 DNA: TGTGCCAGCAGCCAAGAAGCGACTAGCTCAACCTACGAGCAGTACTTC; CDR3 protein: CASSQEATSSTYEQYF
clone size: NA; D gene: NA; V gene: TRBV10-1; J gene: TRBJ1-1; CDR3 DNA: TGCGCCAGCAGGGATGGACAGAGGAACACTGAAGCTTTCTTT; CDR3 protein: CASRDGQRNTEAFF
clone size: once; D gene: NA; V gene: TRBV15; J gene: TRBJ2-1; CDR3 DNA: TGTGCCACCAGCAGAGATCGGTCTAGCGCGTTTACTATGAACCATGAGCAGTTCTTC; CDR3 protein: CATSRDRSSAFTMNHEQFF
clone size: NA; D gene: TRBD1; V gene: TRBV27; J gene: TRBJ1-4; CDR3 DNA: TGTGCCAGCAGAAAACTCAGGGGGGCGACGAATGAAAAACTGTTTTTT; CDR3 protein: CASRKLRGATNEKLFF
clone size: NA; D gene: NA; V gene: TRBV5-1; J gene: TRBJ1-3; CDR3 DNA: TGCGCCAGCAGCGGAGGGACCACCACCGGAAACACCATATATTTT; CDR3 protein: CASSGGTTTGNTIYF